Sequencing of this T cell receptor beta chain was carried out in a study of T cell responses to AZD1222 COVID-19 vaccine. The repertoire was sequenced with immunoSEQ multiplex PCR; TCRdb's copy has only in-frame clones and lacks some. The sample includes some 60,000 clones, roughly nine tenths seen only once; the top ten take roughly 6.1%. The CDR3 is 16 amino acids. V shed 3 bases and J shed 5 bases, with 16 bases lying between them. Germline CDR1 and CDR2: KGHSH and LQKENI. J is TRBJ1-4 and V is TRBV18, with D unresolved. The sequence derives from an adult who received the AZD1222 COVID-19 vaccine. The sample consisted of peripheral blood, taken 28 days after the second AZD1222 dose. The CDR3 sequence is CASSPILSRENEKLFF. CDR3 DNA sequence: TGTGCCAGCTCACCTATACTCTCACGGGAAAATGAAAAACTGTTTTTT.